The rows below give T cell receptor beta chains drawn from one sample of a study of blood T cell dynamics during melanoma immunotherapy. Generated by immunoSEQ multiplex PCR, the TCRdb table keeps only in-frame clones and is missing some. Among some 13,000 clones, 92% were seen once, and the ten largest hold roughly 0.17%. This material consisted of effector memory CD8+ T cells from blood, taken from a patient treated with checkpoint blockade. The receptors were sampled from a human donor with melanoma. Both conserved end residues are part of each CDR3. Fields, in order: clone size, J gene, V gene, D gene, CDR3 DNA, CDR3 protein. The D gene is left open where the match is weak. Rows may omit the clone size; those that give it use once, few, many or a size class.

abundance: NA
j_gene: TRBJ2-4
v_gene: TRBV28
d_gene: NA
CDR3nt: TGTGCCAGCAGTTTCAGGGGTCCCAAAAACATTCAGTACTTC
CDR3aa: CASSFRGPKNIQYF

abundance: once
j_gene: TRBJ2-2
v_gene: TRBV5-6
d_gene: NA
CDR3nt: TGTGCCAGCAGCTTAGGGCCCAGGGAAATAGTGACCGGGGAGCTGTTTTTT
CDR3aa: CASSLGPREIVTGELFF

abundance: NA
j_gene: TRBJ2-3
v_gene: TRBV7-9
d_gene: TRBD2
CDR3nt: TGTGCCAGCAGCTCTAGTCGGGGGGGAGCTCAAGATACGCAGTATTTT
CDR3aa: CASSSSRGGAQDTQYF

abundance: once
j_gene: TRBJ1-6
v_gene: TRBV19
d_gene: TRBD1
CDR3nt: TGTGCCAGTAGTACCGGGACAGGTCTCGGGAATTCACCCCTCCACTTT
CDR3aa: CASSTGTGLGNSPLHF

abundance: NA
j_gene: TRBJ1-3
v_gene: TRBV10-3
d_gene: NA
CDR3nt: TGTGCCATCAGTGGGGCAGGGGCTACCTCTGGAAACACCATATATTTT
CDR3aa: CAISGAGATSGNTIYF

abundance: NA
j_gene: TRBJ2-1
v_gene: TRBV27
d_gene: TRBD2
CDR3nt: TGTGCCAGCAGTGCCTCCCCGGGAGGATACAATGAGCAGTTCTTC
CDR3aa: CASSASPGGYNEQFF

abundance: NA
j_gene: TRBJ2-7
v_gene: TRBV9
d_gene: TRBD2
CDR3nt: TGTGCCAGCAGCGTAGCCGGGACTAGCACCTACGAGCAGTACTTC
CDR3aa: CASSVAGTSTYEQYF

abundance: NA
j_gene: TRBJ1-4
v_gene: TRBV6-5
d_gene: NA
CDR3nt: TGTGCCAGCAGTTATCAAGGGACCCACCGGGAAAAACTGTTTTTT
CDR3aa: CASSYQGTHREKLFF

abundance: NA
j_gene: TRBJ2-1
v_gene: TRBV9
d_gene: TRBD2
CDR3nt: TGTGCCAGCAGCGTAGGTCTAGCGGGAGGACCTAATGAGCAGTTCTTC
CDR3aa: CASSVGLAGGPNEQFF

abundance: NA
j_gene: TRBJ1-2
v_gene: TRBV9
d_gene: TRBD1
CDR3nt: TGTGCCAGCAGCTCACCTGGGACAGTTCATGGCTACACCTTC
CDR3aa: CASSSPGTVHGYTF

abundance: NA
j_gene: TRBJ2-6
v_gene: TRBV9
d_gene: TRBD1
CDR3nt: TGTGCCAGCAGCGTAACAGGGGGAGGTGGGGCCAACGTCCTGACTTTC
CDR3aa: CASSVTGGGGANVLTF

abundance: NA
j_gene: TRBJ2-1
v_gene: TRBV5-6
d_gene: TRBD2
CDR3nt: TGTGCCAGCAGCCCCGGGACTAGCGGGAGGGGTGCCTACAATGAGCAGTTCTTC
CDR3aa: CASSPGTSGRGAYNEQFF

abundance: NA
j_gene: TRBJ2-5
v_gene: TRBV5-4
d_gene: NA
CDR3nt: TGTGCCAGCAGCTGGAGGGGCGGGAAAGAGACCCAGTACTTC
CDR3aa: CASSWRGGKETQYF

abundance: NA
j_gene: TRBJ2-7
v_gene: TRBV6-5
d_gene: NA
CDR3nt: TGTGCCAGCACCCAGGGTTGGGAGCAGTACTTC
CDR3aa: CASTQGWEQYF

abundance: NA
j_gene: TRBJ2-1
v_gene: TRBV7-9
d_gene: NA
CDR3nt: TGTGCCAGCAGCTTAGTTCAGCCTGTTGGCAATGAGCAGTTCTTC
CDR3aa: CASSLVQPVGNEQFF

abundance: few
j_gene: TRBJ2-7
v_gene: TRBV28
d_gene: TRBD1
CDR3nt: TGTGCCAGCAAGGACAGGGGCTCCTACGAGCAGTACTTC
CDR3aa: CASKDRGSYEQYF

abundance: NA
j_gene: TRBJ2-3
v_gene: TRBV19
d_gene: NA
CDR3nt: TGTGCCAGTAGTATAGCGACAGATACGCAGTATTTT
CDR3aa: CASSIATDTQYF

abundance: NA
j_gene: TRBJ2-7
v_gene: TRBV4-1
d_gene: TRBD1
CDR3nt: TGCGCCAGCAGCCAATCCGGGACAGGGCACGAGCAGTACTTC
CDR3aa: CASSQSGTGHEQYF

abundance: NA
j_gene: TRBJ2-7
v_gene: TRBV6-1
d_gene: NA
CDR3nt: TGTGCCAGCAGTGAAGCCAGTGACATTTGGCGCGACGAGCAGTACTTC
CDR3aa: CASSEASDIWRDEQYF

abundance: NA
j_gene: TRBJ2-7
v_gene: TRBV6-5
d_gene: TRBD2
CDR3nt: TGTGCCAGCAGTTACGCGGGAGGCCAATACGAGCAGTACTTC
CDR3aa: CASSYAGGQYEQYF

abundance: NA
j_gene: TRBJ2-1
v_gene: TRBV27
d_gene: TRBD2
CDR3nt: TGTGCCAGCAGTTTCGGGGGGGGCAATGAGCAGTTCTTC
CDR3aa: CASSFGGGNEQFF

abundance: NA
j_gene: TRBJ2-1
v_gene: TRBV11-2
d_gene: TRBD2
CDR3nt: TGTGCCAGCAGCCTCACTAGCGGGACTCTCAATGAGCAGTTCTTC
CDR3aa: CASSLTSGTLNEQFF

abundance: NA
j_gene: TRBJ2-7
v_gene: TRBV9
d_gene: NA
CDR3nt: TGTGCCAGCAGCAGTACGGGGGGCCTATCCAGCGAGCAGTACTTC
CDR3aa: CASSSTGGLSSEQYF

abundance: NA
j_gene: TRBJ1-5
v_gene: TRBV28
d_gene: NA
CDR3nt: TGTGCCAGCAGCCACCCCCAGTATTTAGTGGGGCTTGAGGATCAGCCCCAGCATTTT
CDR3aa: CASSHPQYLVGLEDQPQHF

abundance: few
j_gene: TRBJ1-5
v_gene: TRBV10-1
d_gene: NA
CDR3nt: TGCGCCAGCAGTGAGGACGGAAATCAGCCCCAGCATTTT
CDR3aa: CASSEDGNQPQHF

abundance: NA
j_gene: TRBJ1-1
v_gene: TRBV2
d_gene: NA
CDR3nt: TGTGCCAGCAGTGATTTGGGGACACGGAACACTGAAGCTTTCTTT
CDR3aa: CASSDLGTRNTEAFF

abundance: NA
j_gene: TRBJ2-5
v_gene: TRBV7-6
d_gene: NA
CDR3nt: TGTGCCAGCAGCTTAGATCCGGGGGTCGGAGAGACCCAGTACTTC
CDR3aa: CASSLDPGVGETQYF

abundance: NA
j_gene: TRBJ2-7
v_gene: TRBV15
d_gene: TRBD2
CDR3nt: TGTGCCACCAGCACCGCCCTAGGACTAGCGGGGTCCTACGAGCAGTACTTC
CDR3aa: CATSTALGLAGSYEQYF

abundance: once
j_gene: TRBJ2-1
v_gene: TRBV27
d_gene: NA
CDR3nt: TGTGCCAGCAGCCCTACGACAGGAGCCTCCTACAATGAGCAGTTCTTC
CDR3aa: CASSPTTGASYNEQFF

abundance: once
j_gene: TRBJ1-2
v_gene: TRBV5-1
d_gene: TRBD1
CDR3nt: TGCGCCAGCCGCCTGCCGGGACAGGGATACTATGGCTACACCTTC
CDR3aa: CASRLPGQGYYGYTF

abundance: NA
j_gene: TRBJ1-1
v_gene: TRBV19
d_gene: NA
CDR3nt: TGTGCCAGTAGCCCAGATACGAACACTGAAGCTTTCTTT
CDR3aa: CASSPDTNTEAFF

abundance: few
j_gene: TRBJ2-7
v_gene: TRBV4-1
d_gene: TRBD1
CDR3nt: TGCGCCAGCAGCCAGGTGACAGGGTCCTACGAGCAGTACTTC
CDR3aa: CASSQVTGSYEQYF

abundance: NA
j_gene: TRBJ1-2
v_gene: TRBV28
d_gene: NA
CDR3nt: TGTGCCAGCTCAGACAGGACTAACTATGGCTACACCTTC
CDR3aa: CASSDRTNYGYTF

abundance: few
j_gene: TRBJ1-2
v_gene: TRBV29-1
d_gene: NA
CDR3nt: TGCAGCTCGGGCCTCACTGGTGGCTACACCTTC
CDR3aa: CSSGLTGGYTF

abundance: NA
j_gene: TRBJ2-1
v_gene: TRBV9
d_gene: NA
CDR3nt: TGTGCCAGCAGCGTGGAAGGGGCCCCCTACAATGAGCAGTTCTTC
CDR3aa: CASSVEGAPYNEQFF

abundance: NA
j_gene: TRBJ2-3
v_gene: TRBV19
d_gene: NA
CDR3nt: TGTGCCAGTAGTACCACTAGTTTGGGCACAGATACGCAGTATTTT
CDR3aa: CASSTTSLGTDTQYF

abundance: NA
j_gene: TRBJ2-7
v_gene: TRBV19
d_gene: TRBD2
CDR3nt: TGTGCCAGTAGTTTCTCTAGCGGGGGATCCTACGAGCAGTACTTC
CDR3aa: CASSFSSGGSYEQYF

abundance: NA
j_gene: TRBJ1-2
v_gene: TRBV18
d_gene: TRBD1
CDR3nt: TGTGCCAGCTCACCCGTCGAAACAGGGGCTAACTATGGCTACACCTTC
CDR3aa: CASSPVETGANYGYTF

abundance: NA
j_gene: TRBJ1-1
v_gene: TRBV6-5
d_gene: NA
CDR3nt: TGTGCCAGCAGTTACTCGTTGGGGGCTGAAGCTTTCTTT
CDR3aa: CASSYSLGAEAFF

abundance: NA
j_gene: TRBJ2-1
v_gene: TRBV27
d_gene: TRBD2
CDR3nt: TGTGCCAGCAGTTTAGTGGGGGGGGAGGAGCAGTTCTTC
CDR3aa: CASSLVGGEEQFF

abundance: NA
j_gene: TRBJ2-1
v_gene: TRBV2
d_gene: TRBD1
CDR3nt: TGTGCCAGCAGTGAGACAGGGGGCGTTGGGCAGTTCTTC
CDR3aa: CASSETGGVGQFF